This note documents a single TCR beta chain sequence. The data belong to a study of T cells after somatic rescue of genetic block. Sequencing was performed with immunoSEQ multiplex PCR; in TCRdb, only in-frame clones are kept and a portion is missing. The sample records about 67,000 clones, just over 90% being singletons. The CDR3 spans 15 residues. V shed 3 bases, J shed 6 bases, and the junction held 4 bases outside the gene matches. CDR1 KGHSH and CDR2 LQKENI come from the germline V gene. This TCR was sampled from a man aged 40-55 years. The sequenced sample consisted of peripheral blood mononuclear cells (PBMCs). This rearrangement joins TRBV18 to TRBJ2-1, with TRBD2 matching over 11 bases. CDR3 sequence reads: CASSPGLAGGNEQFF. CDR3 DNA sequence: TGTGCCAGCTCACCTGGTCTAGCGGGAGGCAATGAGCAGTTCTTC.